The following is a TCR beta chain sequence with its context. The antigen remains unidentified. Germline V gene sequence: CDR1 SEHNR, CDR2 FQNEAQ (reference sequence). The CDR3 covers 17 residues. The V and J ends lost 1 base and 10 bases respectively, with 23 bases between them. The data originate from a study of T-cell reconstitution after alpha-beta-depleted transplantation in children. Study-level results: T-cell counts and diversity were attributed mostly to newly produced T cells one year after transplant. The study traced high day-60 TCRbeta diversity in some patients to surviving recipient T cells and thymic progenitors. The study reportedly traced alpha-beta T cells about two months after transplant to several hundred expanded graft clones.

Molecular barcoding with unique molecular identifiers was used for the TCRbeta library. Using its own MiXCR run on the PCR reads, TCRdb lists one record per CDR3 protein. The sample carries a few hundred thousand distinct CDR3 sequences, about 25% recorded once. The chain has TRBV7-9 and TRBJ2-1; D is ambiguous. The sequencing here drew on PBMCs, taken before TCRalphabeta/CD19-depleted stem cell transplant. The source is a girl aged 2 to 9 with Fanconi anemia, due to receive a stem cell transplant. The CDR3 DNA follows: TGTGCCAGCAGCTTAGAACGGCAGAATCTGATAGATAAGGAGCAGTTCTTC. Its translation: CASSLERQNLIDKEQFF.